These T cell receptor beta chains were read from a single sample in a study of blood T cell repertoires in COVID-19. TCRdb's copy holds only in-frame clones and misses some; the assay was immunoSEQ multiplex PCR. Of about 430,000 clones in the sample, about 88% were seen once. The sample taken for sequencing was PBMCs or T cells enriched from blood (not recorded which). All receptors come from a woman between 18 and 29 years old who had been exposed to COVID-19. The CDR3 runs from the conserved cysteine through the conserved F or W. The order of the fields is V gene, clone size, J gene, D gene, CDR3 protein, CDR3 DNA. D genes are given only for firm matches. Clone size is not always given. Where it is, it says once, few, many or a class for expanded clones.

v_call: TRBV6-5; clone_size: .; j_call: TRBJ2-7; d_call: TRBD1; cdr3_aa: CASSYVSGGDEQYF; cdr3_nt: TGTGCCAGCAGTTATGTTTCAGGGGGCGACGAGCAGTACTTC
v_call: TRBV7-6; clone_size: .; j_call: TRBJ2-5; d_call: .; cdr3_aa: CASSLEEGSDTARQKETQYF; cdr3_nt: TGTGCCAGCAGCTTAGAAGAGGGTTCAGACACCGCCCGACAAAAAGAGACCCAGTACTTC
v_call: TRBV20-1; clone_size: .; j_call: TRBJ1-2; d_call: .; cdr3_aa: CSASMGGGGYGYTF; cdr3_nt: TGCAGTGCTAGTATGGGGGGAGGTGGCTATGGCTACACCTTC
v_call: TRBV2; clone_size: .; j_call: TRBJ1-4; d_call: .; cdr3_aa: CASGRELGEKLFF; cdr3_nt: TGTGCCTCCGGGAGGGAATTAGGGGAAAAACTGTTTTTT
v_call: TRBV28; clone_size: .; j_call: TRBJ2-7; d_call: TRBD2; cdr3_aa: CASSLAGGLEQYF; cdr3_nt: TGTGCCAGCAGTTTAGCGGGAGGTCTCGAGCAGTACTTC
v_call: TRBV9; clone_size: .; j_call: TRBJ2-3; d_call: .; cdr3_aa: CASSLNTDTQYF; cdr3_nt: TGTGCCAGCAGCCTTAACACAGATACGCAGTATTTT
v_call: TRBV16; clone_size: .; j_call: TRBJ2-7; d_call: TRBD2; cdr3_aa: CASSPGLAGLYEQYF; cdr3_nt: TGTGCCAGCAGCCCTGGACTAGCGGGTCTCTACGAGCAGTACTTC
v_call: TRBV3-1/TRBV3-2; clone_size: .; j_call: TRBJ2-1; d_call: TRBD1; cdr3_aa: CASSPLGGQGEIFF; cdr3_nt: TGTGCCAGCAGCCCCCTAGGCGGACAGGGGGAAATCTTCTTC
v_call: TRBV3-1/TRBV3-2; clone_size: .; j_call: TRBJ2-7; d_call: .; cdr3_aa: CASSQALVAEQYF; cdr3_nt: TGTGCCAGCAGCCAAGCGCTCGTGGCCGAGCAGTACTTC
v_call: TRBV4-1; clone_size: .; j_call: TRBJ1-2; d_call: .; cdr3_aa: CASSQVDAAYGYTF; cdr3_nt: TGCGCCAGCAGCCAAGTGGATGCGGCCTATGGCTACACCTTC
v_call: TRBV7-9; clone_size: .; j_call: TRBJ2-2; d_call: TRBD1; cdr3_aa: CASSPRQGAVGELFF; cdr3_nt: TGTGCCAGCAGCCCGAGACAGGGGGCTGTCGGGGAGCTGTTTTTT
v_call: TRBV5-1; clone_size: .; j_call: TRBJ2-5; d_call: .; cdr3_aa: CASSLGTSQETQYF; cdr3_nt: TGCGCCAGCAGCTTAGGGACTTCTCAAGAGACCCAGTACTTC
v_call: TRBV30; clone_size: few; j_call: TRBJ2-7; d_call: .; cdr3_aa: CAWTEGESLLSTSYEQYF; cdr3_nt: TGTGCCTGGACTGAAGGCGAGTCCCTCCTCTCGACTAGCTACGAGCAGTACTTC
v_call: TRBV24-1; clone_size: .; j_call: TRBJ2-1; d_call: TRBD1; cdr3_aa: CATRDSYNEQFF; cdr3_nt: TGTGCCACCCGGGACAGCTACAATGAGCAGTTCTTC
v_call: TRBV7-9; clone_size: .; j_call: TRBJ1-1; d_call: TRBD1; cdr3_aa: CATLDRGGEAFF; cdr3_nt: TGTGCCACCCTAGACAGGGGCGGTGAAGCTTTCTTT
v_call: TRBV30; clone_size: .; j_call: TRBJ1-1; d_call: .; cdr3_aa: CAWSFGIGNTEAFF; cdr3_nt: TGTGCCTGGAGTTTCGGGATAGGGAACACTGAAGCTTTCTTT
v_call: TRBV7-2; clone_size: .; j_call: TRBJ2-6; d_call: .; cdr3_aa: CASSSAGQPTF; cdr3_nt: TGTGCCAGCAGCTCAGCGGGACAGCCCACTTTC
v_call: TRBV4-1; clone_size: .; j_call: TRBJ2-4; d_call: .; cdr3_aa: CASSQDERATGAVKNIQYF; cdr3_nt: TGCGCCAGCAGCCAAGATGAACGAGCGACGGGAGCGGTCAAAAACATTCAGTACTTC
v_call: TRBV7-9; clone_size: .; j_call: TRBJ2-2; d_call: TRBD1; cdr3_aa: CASSPPPGQFGELFF; cdr3_nt: TGTGCCAGCAGCCCCCCCCCGGGACAGTTCGGGGAGCTGTTTTTT
v_call: TRBV4-1; clone_size: .; j_call: TRBJ2-4; d_call: TRBD1; cdr3_aa: CASSQAGGFVIQYF; cdr3_nt: TGCGCCAGCAGCCAAGCAGGGGGCTTCGTCATTCAGTACTTC
v_call: TRBV19; clone_size: once; j_call: TRBJ2-5; d_call: TRBD1; cdr3_aa: CASSIIPSTGRQETQYF; cdr3_nt: TGTGCCAGTAGTATAATCCCCTCGACAGGGCGGCAAGAGACCCAGTACTTC
v_call: TRBV4-2; clone_size: .; j_call: TRBJ2-7; d_call: TRBD2; cdr3_aa: CASSQEEGSSGNPYEQYF; cdr3_nt: TGTGCCAGCAGCCAAGAGGAAGGGAGTAGCGGGAATCCCTACGAGCAGTACTTC
v_call: TRBV11-2; clone_size: few; j_call: TRBJ1-1; d_call: .; cdr3_aa: CASSNRTDFGPEAFF; cdr3_nt: TGTGCCAGCAGCAATCGGACAGATTTCGGCCCTGAAGCTTTCTTT
v_call: TRBV5-1; clone_size: .; j_call: TRBJ2-7; d_call: TRBD1; cdr3_aa: CASSFGDRAYEQYF; cdr3_nt: TGCGCCAGCAGCTTCGGGGACAGAGCCTACGAGCAGTACTTC
v_call: TRBV5-6; clone_size: .; j_call: TRBJ2-7; d_call: .; cdr3_aa: CASSRGSSYEQYF; cdr3_nt: TGTGCCAGCAGCCGAGGGAGCTCCTACGAGCAGTACTTC
v_call: TRBV9; clone_size: .; j_call: TRBJ1-5; d_call: .; cdr3_aa: CASSVVRVGSKCYSNQPQHF; cdr3_nt: TGTGCCAGCAGCGTAGTCAGGGTAGGGTCCAAATGTTATAGCAATCAGCCCCAGCATTTT
v_call: TRBV29-1; clone_size: .; j_call: TRBJ2-1; d_call: TRBD1; cdr3_aa: CSVGKGNSDRDEQFF; cdr3_nt: TGCAGCGTAGGAAAGGGTAATAGCGACAGGGATGAGCAGTTCTTC
v_call: TRBV15; clone_size: .; j_call: TRBJ2-7; d_call: .; cdr3_aa: CATSYRASSSYEQYF; cdr3_nt: TGTGCCACCAGCTACAGGGCCTCCAGCTCCTACGAGCAGTACTTC
v_call: TRBV6-4; clone_size: .; j_call: TRBJ2-7; d_call: TRBD2; cdr3_aa: CASSVSGGSAYEQYF; cdr3_nt: TGTGCCAGCAGTGTCTCGGGGGGGAGTGCCTACGAGCAGTACTTC
v_call: TRBV4-1; clone_size: .; j_call: TRBJ2-3; d_call: TRBD2; cdr3_aa: CASSTQRGGLDTQYF; cdr3_nt: TGCGCCAGCAGCACCCAGCGGGGGGGCTTAGATACGCAGTATTTT
v_call: TRBV3-1/TRBV3-2; clone_size: .; j_call: TRBJ2-2; d_call: .; cdr3_aa: CASSLYRDANTGELFF; cdr3_nt: TGTGCCAGCAGCCTATACAGGGATGCGAACACCGGGGAGCTGTTTTTT
v_call: TRBV6-5; clone_size: .; j_call: TRBJ2-3; d_call: .; cdr3_aa: CASSYADSNTQYF; cdr3_nt: TGTGCCAGCAGTTACGCAGACTCCAATACGCAGTATTTT
v_call: TRBV2; clone_size: .; j_call: TRBJ1-5; d_call: TRBD1; cdr3_aa: CASRTGGSSNQPQHF; cdr3_nt: TGTGCCAGCAGGACAGGGGGTAGTAGCAATCAGCCCCAGCATTTT
v_call: TRBV3-1/TRBV3-2; clone_size: once; j_call: TRBJ2-5; d_call: TRBD2; cdr3_aa: CASSQGPIAGGFQETQYF; cdr3_nt: TGTGCCAGCAGCCAAGGACCAATAGCGGGGGGCTTCCAAGAGACCCAGTACTTC
v_call: TRBV7-9; clone_size: once; j_call: TRBJ1-1; d_call: .; cdr3_aa: CASSLFPGNTEAFF; cdr3_nt: TGTGCCAGCAGCTTATTCCCGGGGAACACTGAAGCTTTCTTT
v_call: TRBV11-3; clone_size: .; j_call: TRBJ2-2; d_call: .; cdr3_aa: CASRTEANTGELFF; cdr3_nt: TGTGCCAGCAGGACAGAGGCGAACACCGGGGAGCTGTTTTTT
v_call: TRBV3-1/TRBV3-2; clone_size: .; j_call: TRBJ2-2; d_call: TRBD2; cdr3_aa: CASSQSGGTGELFF; cdr3_nt: TGTGCCAGCAGCCAATCGGGGGGCACCGGGGAGCTGTTTTTT
v_call: TRBV3-1/TRBV3-2; clone_size: .; j_call: TRBJ2-1; d_call: TRBD2; cdr3_aa: CASSYPGTSGDNEQFF; cdr3_nt: TGTGCCAGCAGCTACCCGGGGACTAGCGGAGACAATGAGCAGTTCTTC
v_call: TRBV6-5; clone_size: .; j_call: TRBJ1-1; d_call: TRBD1; cdr3_aa: CASSLRQGNTEAFF; cdr3_nt: TGTGCCAGCAGTTTGCGACAGGGGAACACTGAAGCTTTCTTT
v_call: TRBV11-2; clone_size: .; j_call: TRBJ2-1; d_call: .; cdr3_aa: CASSELTTPRGNEQFF; cdr3_nt: TGTGCCAGCAGCGAACTAACTACCCCTCGGGGCAATGAGCAGTTCTTC
v_call: TRBV6-5; clone_size: once; j_call: TRBJ2-3; d_call: .; cdr3_aa: CASSFFSTDTQYF; cdr3_nt: TGTGCCAGTTCGTTCTTTAGCACAGATACGCAGTATTTT
v_call: TRBV28; clone_size: .; j_call: TRBJ2-3; d_call: TRBD2; cdr3_aa: CATKTGTSGRDTQYF; cdr3_nt: TGTGCCACCAAGACCGGGACTAGCGGGAGAGATACGCAGTATTTT
v_call: TRBV4-1; clone_size: .; j_call: TRBJ2-2; d_call: TRBD2; cdr3_aa: CASSQIGRGTGELFF; cdr3_nt: TGCGCCAGCAGCCAAATCGGGAGGGGGACCGGGGAGCTGTTTTTT
v_call: TRBV5-5; clone_size: .; j_call: TRBJ2-1; d_call: TRBD1; cdr3_aa: CASSLTGSTYNEQFF; cdr3_nt: TGTGCCAGCAGTCTGACAGGGTCTACCTACAATGAGCAGTTCTTC
v_call: TRBV28; clone_size: .; j_call: TRBJ2-1; d_call: TRBD2; cdr3_aa: CASSSVGLAGGEQFF; cdr3_nt: TGTGCCAGCAGTTCCGTCGGACTAGCGGGAGGAGAGCAGTTCTTC
v_call: TRBV29-1; clone_size: .; j_call: TRBJ1-3; d_call: .; cdr3_aa: CSVAGGWSGNTIYF; cdr3_nt: TGCAGCGTTGCGGGGGGTTGGTCTGGAAACACCATATATTTT